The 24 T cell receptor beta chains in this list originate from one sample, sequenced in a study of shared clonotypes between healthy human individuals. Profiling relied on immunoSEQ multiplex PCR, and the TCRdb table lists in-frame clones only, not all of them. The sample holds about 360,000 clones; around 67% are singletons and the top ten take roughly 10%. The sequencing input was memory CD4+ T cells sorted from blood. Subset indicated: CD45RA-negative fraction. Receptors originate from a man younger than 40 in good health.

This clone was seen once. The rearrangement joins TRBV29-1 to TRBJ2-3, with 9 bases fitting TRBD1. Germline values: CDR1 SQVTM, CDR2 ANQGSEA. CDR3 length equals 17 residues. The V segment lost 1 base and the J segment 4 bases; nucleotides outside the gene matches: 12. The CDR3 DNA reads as TGCAGCGTTGAAGTCGGTCGAGGGACAGGGCCCCCAGATACGCAGTATTTT. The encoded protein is CSVEVGRGTGPPDTQYF.

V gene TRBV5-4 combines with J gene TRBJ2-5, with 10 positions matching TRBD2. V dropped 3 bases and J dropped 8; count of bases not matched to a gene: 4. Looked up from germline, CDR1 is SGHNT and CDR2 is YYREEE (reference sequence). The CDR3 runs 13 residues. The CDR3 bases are TGTGCCAGCAGCTCTAGCGGGAGCATTACCCAGTACTTC. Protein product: CASSSSGSITQYF.

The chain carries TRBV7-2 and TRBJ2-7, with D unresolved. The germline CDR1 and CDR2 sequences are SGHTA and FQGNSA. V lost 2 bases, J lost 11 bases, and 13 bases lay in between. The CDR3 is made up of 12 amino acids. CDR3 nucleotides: TGTGCCAGCAGCTTACTCCGAGGAGAAGAGTACTTC. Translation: CASSLLRGEEYF.

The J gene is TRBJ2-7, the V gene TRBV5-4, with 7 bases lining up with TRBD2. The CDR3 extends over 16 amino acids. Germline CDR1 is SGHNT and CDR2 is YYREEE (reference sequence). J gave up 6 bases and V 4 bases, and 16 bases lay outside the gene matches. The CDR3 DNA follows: TGTGCCAGCAGCCCTCGGGGAGGGGCCGCCCTTGGCGAGCAGTACTTC. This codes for CASSPRGGAALGEQYF.

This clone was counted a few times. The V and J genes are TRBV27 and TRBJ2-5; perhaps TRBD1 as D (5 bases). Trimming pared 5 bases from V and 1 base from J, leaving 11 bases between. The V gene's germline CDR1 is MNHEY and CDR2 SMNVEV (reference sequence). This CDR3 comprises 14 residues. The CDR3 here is CASSQDSFQETQYF. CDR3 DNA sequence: TGTGCCAGCAGTCAAGACAGTTTCCAAGAGACCCAGTACTTC.

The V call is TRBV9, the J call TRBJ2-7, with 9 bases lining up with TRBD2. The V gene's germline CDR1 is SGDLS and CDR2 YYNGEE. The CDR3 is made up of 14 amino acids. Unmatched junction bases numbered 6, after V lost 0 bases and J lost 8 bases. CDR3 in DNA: TGTGCCAGCAGCGTAGAACCCGGACTAGCGCAGCAGTACTTC. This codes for CASSVEPGLAQQYF.

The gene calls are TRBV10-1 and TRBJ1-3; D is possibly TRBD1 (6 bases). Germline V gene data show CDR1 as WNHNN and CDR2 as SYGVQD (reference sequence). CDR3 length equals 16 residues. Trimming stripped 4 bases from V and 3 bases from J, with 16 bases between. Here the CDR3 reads CASSVSPGAFGNTIYF. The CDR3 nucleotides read TGCGCCAGCAGTGTTAGCCCGGGGGCTTTTGGAAACACCATATATTTT.

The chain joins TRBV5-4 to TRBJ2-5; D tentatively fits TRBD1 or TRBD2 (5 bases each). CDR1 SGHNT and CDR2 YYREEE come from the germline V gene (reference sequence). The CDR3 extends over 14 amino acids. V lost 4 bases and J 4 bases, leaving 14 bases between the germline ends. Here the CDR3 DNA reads TGTGCCAGCAGCCAAAGGACCGGGACAGAGACCCAGTACTTC. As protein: CASSQRTGTETQYF.

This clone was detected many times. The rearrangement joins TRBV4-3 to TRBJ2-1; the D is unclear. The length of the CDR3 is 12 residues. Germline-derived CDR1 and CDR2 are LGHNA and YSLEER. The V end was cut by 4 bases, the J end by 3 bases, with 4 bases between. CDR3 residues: CASSRNYNEQFF. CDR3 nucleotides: TGCGCCAGCAGCCGGAACTACAATGAGCAGTTCTTC.

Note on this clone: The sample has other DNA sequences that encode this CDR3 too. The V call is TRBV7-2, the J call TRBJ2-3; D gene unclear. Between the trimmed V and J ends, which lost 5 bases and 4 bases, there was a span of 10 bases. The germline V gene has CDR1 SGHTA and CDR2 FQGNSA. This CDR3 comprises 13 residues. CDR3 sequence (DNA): TGTGCCAGCAGCACCCAGAGCCCAGATACGCAGTATTTT. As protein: CASSTQSPDTQYF.

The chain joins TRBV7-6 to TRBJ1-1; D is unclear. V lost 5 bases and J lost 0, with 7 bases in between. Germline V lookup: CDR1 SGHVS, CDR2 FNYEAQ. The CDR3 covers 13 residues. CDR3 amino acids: CASSADVNTEAFF. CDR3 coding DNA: TGTGCCAGCAGCGCGGATGTGAACACTGAAGCTTTCTTT.

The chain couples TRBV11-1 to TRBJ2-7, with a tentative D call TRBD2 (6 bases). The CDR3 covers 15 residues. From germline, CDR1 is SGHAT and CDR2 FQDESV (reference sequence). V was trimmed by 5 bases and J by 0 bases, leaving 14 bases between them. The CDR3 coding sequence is TGTGCCAGCAGCATTGGGACTTCCAGCTCCTACGAGCAGTACTTC. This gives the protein CASSIGTSSSYEQYF.

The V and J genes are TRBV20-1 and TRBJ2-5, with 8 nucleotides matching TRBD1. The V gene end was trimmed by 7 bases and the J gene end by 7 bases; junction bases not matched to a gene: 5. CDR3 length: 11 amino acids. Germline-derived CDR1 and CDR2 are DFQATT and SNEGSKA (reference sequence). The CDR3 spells CSGRQGPTQYF. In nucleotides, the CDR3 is TGCAGTGGCCGACAGGGGCCGACCCAGTACTTC.

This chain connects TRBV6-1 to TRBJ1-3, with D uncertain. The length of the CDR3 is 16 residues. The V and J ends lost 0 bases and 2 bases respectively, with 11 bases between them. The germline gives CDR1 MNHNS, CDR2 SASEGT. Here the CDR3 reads CASSEAPGITGNTIYF. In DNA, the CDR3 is TGTGCCAGCAGTGAAGCGCCCGGGATCACTGGAAACACCATATATTTT.

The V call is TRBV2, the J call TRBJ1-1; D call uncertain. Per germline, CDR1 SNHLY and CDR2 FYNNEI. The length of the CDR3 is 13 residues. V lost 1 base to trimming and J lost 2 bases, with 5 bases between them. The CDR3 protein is CASSEGGNTEAFF. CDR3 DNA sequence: TGTGCCAGCAGTGAAGGGGGAAACACTGAAGCTTTCTTT.

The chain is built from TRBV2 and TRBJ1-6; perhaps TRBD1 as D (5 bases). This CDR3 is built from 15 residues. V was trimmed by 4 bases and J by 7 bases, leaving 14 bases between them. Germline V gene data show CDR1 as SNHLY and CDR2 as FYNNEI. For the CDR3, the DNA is TGTGCCAGCAGTGTAAGGGGACCCAGAAATTCACCCCTCCACTTT. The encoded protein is CASSVRGPRNSPLHF.

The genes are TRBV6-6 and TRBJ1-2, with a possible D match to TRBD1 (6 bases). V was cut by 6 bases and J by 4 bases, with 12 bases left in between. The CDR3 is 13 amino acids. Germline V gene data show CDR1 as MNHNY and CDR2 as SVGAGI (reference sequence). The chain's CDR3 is CASSTGQFYGYTF. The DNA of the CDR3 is TGTGCCAGCAGCACAGGACAGTTCTATGGCTACACCTTC.

The CDR3 is CASSIDDSFGADTQYF. CDR3 DNA: TGTGCCAGTAGTATAGACGACAGTTTCGGGGCAGATACGCAGTATTTT. The chain carries TRBV19 and TRBJ2-3; TRBD1 or TRBD2 may be the D gene (5 bases each). This CDR3 contains 16 residues. Germline V gene data show CDR1 as LNHDA and CDR2 as SQIVND (reference sequence). Trimming shortened V by 0 bases and J by 4 bases, and 14 bases separated the two germline ends. The entire variable domain, with the rest obtained from reference TRBV19 and TRBJ2-3, is as follows: DGGITQSPKYLFRKEGQNVTLSCEQNLNHDAMYWYRQDPGQGLRLIYYSQIVNDFQKGDIAEGYSVSREKKESFPLTVTSAQKNPTAFYLCASSIDDSFGADTQYFGPGTRLTVL.

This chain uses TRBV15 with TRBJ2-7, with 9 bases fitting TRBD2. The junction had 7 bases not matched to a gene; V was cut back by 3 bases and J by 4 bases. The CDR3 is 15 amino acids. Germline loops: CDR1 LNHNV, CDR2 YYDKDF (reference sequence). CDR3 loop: CATSSLAGSNYEQYF. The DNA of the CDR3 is TGTGCCACCAGCAGCCTAGCGGGGTCAAATTACGAGCAGTACTTC.

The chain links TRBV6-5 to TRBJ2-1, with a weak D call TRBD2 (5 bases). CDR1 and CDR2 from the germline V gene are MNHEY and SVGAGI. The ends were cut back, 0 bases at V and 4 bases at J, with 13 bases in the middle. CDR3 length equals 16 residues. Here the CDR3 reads CASSYSGWELYNEQFF. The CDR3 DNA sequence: TGTGCCAGCAGTTACTCTGGGTGGGAGTTGTACAATGAGCAGTTCTTC.

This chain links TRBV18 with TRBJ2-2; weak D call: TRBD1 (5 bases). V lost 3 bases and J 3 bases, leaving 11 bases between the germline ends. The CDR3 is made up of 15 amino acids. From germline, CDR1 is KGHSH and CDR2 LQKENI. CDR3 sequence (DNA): TGTGCCAGCTCACCCTCGGTAGGGGACACCGGGGAGCTGTTTTTT. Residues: CASSPSVGDTGELFF.

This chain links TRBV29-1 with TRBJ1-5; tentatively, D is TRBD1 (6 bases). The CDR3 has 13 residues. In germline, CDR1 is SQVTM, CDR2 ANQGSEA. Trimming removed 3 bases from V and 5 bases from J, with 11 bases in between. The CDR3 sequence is CSVDMGADQPQHF. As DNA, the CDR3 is TGCAGCGTTGATATGGGGGCGGATCAGCCCCAGCATTTT.

The CDR3 loop is CASSVEGTGHRELFF. CDR3 nucleotide sequence: TGTGCCAGCAGCGTAGAAGGGACAGGGCACCGGGAGCTGTTTTTT. This chain links TRBV9 with TRBJ2-2, with 9 bases identical to TRBD1. The CDR3 runs 15 residues. Germline CDR1 is SGDLS and CDR2 is YYNGEE. V shed 0 bases and J 9 bases; nucleotides not matched to a gene: 6.

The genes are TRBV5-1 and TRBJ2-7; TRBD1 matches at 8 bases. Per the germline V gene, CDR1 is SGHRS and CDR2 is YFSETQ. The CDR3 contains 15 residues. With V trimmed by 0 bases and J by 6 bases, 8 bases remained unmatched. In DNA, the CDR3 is TGCGCCAGCAGCTTGGATCGGACAGGGCTGGGCGAGCAGTACTTC. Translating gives CASSLDRTGLGEQYF.